The 18 T cell receptor beta chains below come from one sample, sequenced in a study of cytomegalovirus exposure and HLA in healthy donors. PCR involved 60 Vbeta and 13 Jbeta primers. Profiled with immunoSEQ multiplex PCR; TCRdb holds only in-frame clones, not every one. The sample includes 200,000 to 250,000 clones, about 89% seen only once; the top ten take roughly 1%. The source material was PBMCs. The source is a woman between 18 and 29 years old in good health and CMV-seronegative.

The chain carries TRBV7-8 and TRBJ1-1, with D possibly matching TRBD1 (6 bases). Germline V CDR1 and CDR2: SGHVS, FQNEAQ. Trimming left V 1 base short and J 5 bases short, with 17 bases between. CDR3 length: 16 residues. CDR3 sequence (DNA): TGTGCCAGCAGCTTAGTTGGGGCAGGGGTTGAGACTGAAGCTTTCTTT. This translates into CASSLVGAGVETEAFF.

In DNA form, the CDR3 reads TGTGCCAGCGCGGGAGGGTATGGCTACACCTTC. As protein: CASAGGYGYTF. V gene TRBV2 combines with J gene TRBJ1-2; D gene ambiguous. With 8 bases removed from V and 5 bases from J, the gap between germline ends came to 9 bases. Germline V gene data show CDR1 as SNHLY and CDR2 as FYNNEI. This CDR3 has 11 amino acids. The whole variable domain, remainder taken from reference TRBV2 and TRBJ1-2, is EPEVTQTPSHQVTQMGQEVILRCVPISNHLYFYWYRQILGQKVEFLVSFYNNEISEKSEIFDDQFSVERPDGSNFTLKIRSTKLEDSAMYFCASAGGYGYTFGSGTRLTVV.

The V call is TRBV5-1, the J call TRBJ2-7; D remains unclear. V lost 4 bases to trimming and J lost 3 bases, with 11 bases between them. The CDR3 length is 13 residues. Per the germline V gene, CDR1 is SGHRS and CDR2 is YFSETQ. The CDR3 sequence is CASSLRQNYEQYF. The CDR3 coding sequence is TGCGCCAGCAGCCTGCGGCAGAACTACGAGCAGTACTTC.

The rearrangement joins TRBV4-3 to TRBJ1-2, with 8 bases aligning to TRBD1. CDR1 is LGHNA and CDR2 is YSLEER in the germline V gene. The CDR3 is 14 amino acids. Losses at the gene ends were 3 bases for V and 4 bases for J; bases not matched to a gene: 4. The CDR3 loop is CASSHQGAGYGYTF. The CDR3 region has the DNA TGCGCCAGCAGCCACCAGGGGGCGGGCTATGGCTACACCTTC.

The chain has TRBV4-2 and TRBJ2-2; D perhaps matches TRBD2 (5 bases). V was pared by 0 bases and J by 5 bases, with 10 bases between. The CDR3 has 15 amino acids. CDR1 LGHNA and CDR2 YNFKEQ come from the germline V gene. The CDR3 DNA is TGTGCCAGCAGCCAAGATCTGTTAGCGACCGGGGAGCTGTTTTTT. Translation gives CASSQDLLATGELFF.

The chain couples TRBV7-2 to TRBJ2-7, with 14 positions matching TRBD2. Germline values: CDR1 SGHTA, CDR2 FQGNSA. The CDR3 runs to 15 residues. V lost 5 bases to trimming and J lost 4 bases; unmatched junction nucleotides: 4. The DNA for the CDR3 is TGTGCCAGCAGCCCTTGGACTAGCGGGGGGTACGAGCAGTACTTC. Translation gives CASSPWTSGGYEQYF.

The gene calls are TRBV11-2 and TRBJ2-1; 10 positions agree with TRBD1. The CDR3 contains 15 residues. V was pared by 5 bases and J by 9 bases, with 10 bases of the junction left unmatched. In germline, CDR1 is SGHAT, CDR2 FQNNGV. The CDR3 loop reads CASSPPGQGFTEQFF. CDR3 in DNA: TGTGCCAGCAGCCCCCCGGGACAGGGGTTCACTGAGCAGTTCTTC.

The chain couples TRBV4-1 to TRBJ2-7; 8 bases align to TRBD2. In germline, CDR1 is MGHRA, CDR2 YSYEKL. CDR3 length: 15 amino acids. After removal of 4 bases from V and 11 bases from J, the junction contained 16 bases not matched to a gene. The CDR3 coding sequence is TGCGCCAGCAGCCCACACCCGGAGGATAGCGGGGAAAAGTACTTC. This encodes CASSPHPEDSGEKYF.

The chain employs TRBV5-1 and TRBJ2-7; 8 bases agree with TRBD2. Losses at the gene ends were 5 bases for V and 6 bases for J; bases not matched to a gene: 10. This CDR3 has 14 residues. Germline CDR1 is SGHRS and CDR2 is YFSETQ. DNA for the CDR3: TGCGCCAGCAGGGGGACTAGTAATCCCGTCGAGCAGTACTTC. It is translated as CASRGTSNPVEQYF. Based on the CDR3 plus reference TRBV5-1 and TRBJ2-7, the full variable domain is KAGVTQTPRYLIKTRGQQVTLSCSPISGHRSVSWYQQTPGQGLQFLFEYFSETQRNKGNFPGRFSGRQFSNSRSEMNVSTLELGDSALYLCASRGTSNPVEQYFGPGTRLTVT.

This chain connects TRBV13 to TRBJ2-5; D gene uncertain. The J call may be in error: the DNA end matches TRBJ2-7 better. The CDR3 is 12 residues long. Germline CDR1 reads PRHDT; CDR2 reads FYEKMQ (reference sequence). CDR3 sequence (DNA): TGTGCCAGCAGCTTATCAGGCTACGAGCAGTACTTC. It specifies CASSLSGYEQYF.

This rearrangement joins TRBV5-6 to TRBJ2-7; no clear D. V was pared by 2 bases and J by 0 bases, with 9 bases between. Germline CDR1 SGHDT, CDR2 YYEEEE. This CDR3 has 14 amino acids. The CDR3 is CASSFTVSSYEQYF. Here the CDR3 DNA reads TGTGCCAGCAGCTTTACGGTGAGCTCCTACGAGCAGTACTTC. Full variable domain (missing parts from reference TRBV5-6 and TRBJ2-7): DAGVTQSPTHLIKTRGQQVTLRCSPKSGHDTVSWYQQALGQGPQFIFQYYEEEERQRGNFPDRFSGHQFPNYSSELNVNALLLGDSALYLCASSFTVSSYEQYFGPGTRLTVT.

The J gene is TRBJ2-7, the V gene TRBV5-6, with TRBD2 identical over 9 bases. The CDR3 extends over 17 amino acids. V lost 1 base, J lost 2 bases, and 10 bases stayed unmatched. CDR1 is SGHDT and CDR2 is YYEEEE in the germline V gene. The CDR3 is CASSLFRTLAGPYEQYF. In DNA form, the CDR3 reads TGTGCCAGCAGCTTGTTCCGCACACTAGCGGGCCCCTACGAGCAGTACTTC.

The rearrangement links TRBV29-1 to TRBJ1-2; no definite D call. There are 11 residues in the CDR3. Trimming shortened V by 6 bases and J by 0 bases, and 5 bases separated the two germline ends. Germline values: CDR1 SQVTM, CDR2 ANQGSEA. The DNA for the CDR3 is TGCAGCGTCACTGCTAACTATGGCTACACCTTC. Encoded protein: CSVTANYGYTF. The variable domain in full, completed from reference TRBV29-1 and TRBJ1-2, reads SAVISQKPSRDICQRGTSLTIQCQVDSQVTMMFWYRQQPGQSLTLIATANQGSEATYESGFVIDKFPISRPNLTFSTLTVSNMSPEDSSIYLCSVTANYGYTFGSGTRLTVV.

The chain recombines TRBV2 with TRBJ2-5; 7 bases align to TRBD1. The CDR3 length is 14 residues. Germline V CDR1 and CDR2: SNHLY, FYNNEI. V trimming: 6 bases; J trimming: 3 bases; junction bases outside the gene matches: 7. The CDR3 DNA reads as TGTGCCAGCAGCGACAGGGAAGGAAAAGAGACCCAGTACTTC. This sequence encodes CASSDREGKETQYF.

V gene TRBV6-4 combines with J gene TRBJ1-4, with TRBD1 matching over 7 bases. The V segment lost 4 bases and the J segment 8 bases; nucleotides outside the gene matches: 7. Germline values: CDR1 MRHNA, CDR2 SNTAGT. This CDR3 contains 14 residues. Here the CDR3 reads CASSVYRGGEKLFF. DNA for the CDR3: TGTGCCAGCAGTGTGTACAGGGGCGGCGAAAAACTGTTTTTT.

This rearrangement joins TRBV5-6 to TRBJ1-2; D may be TRBD1 (5 bases). The length of the CDR3 is 13 residues. Germline CDR1 and CDR2: SGHDT and YYEEEE. V was shortened by 0 bases and J by 3 bases, with 6 bases between the two germline ends. CDR3: CASSLAGYYGYTF. The CDR3, as DNA: TGTGCCAGCAGCTTGGCAGGGTACTATGGCTACACCTTC.

The rearrangement links TRBV27 to TRBJ2-3; TRBD1 agrees at 9 bases. This CDR3 region has 18 residues. With 4 bases clipped from V and 1 base from J, the junction kept 12 bases outside the gene matches. The V gene's germline CDR1 is MNHEY and CDR2 SMNVEV (reference sequence). The DNA for the CDR3 is TGTGCCAGCAGTTCCCGGGACAGGGTATTGTGGGGCACAGATACGCAGTATTTT. Translation: CASSSRDRVLWGTDTQYF.

The DNA for the CDR3 is TGTGCCAGCAGCTTAGGACGACAGCTTATCGCCTACGAGCAGTACTTC. It codes for CASSLGRQLIAYEQYF. V gene TRBV11-3 combines with J gene TRBJ2-7; tentatively, D is TRBD1 (5 bases). The CDR3 length is 16 residues. Germline CDR1 SGHNT, CDR2 YENEEA. Trimming removed 1 base at V and 2 bases at J, with 15 bases between.